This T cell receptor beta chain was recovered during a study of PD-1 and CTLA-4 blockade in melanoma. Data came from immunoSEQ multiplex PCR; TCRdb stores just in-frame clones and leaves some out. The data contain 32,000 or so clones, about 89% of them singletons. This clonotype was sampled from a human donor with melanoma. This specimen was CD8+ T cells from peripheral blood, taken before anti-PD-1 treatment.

Written as DNA, the CDR3 is TGTGCCAGCAGCGCCCTGACAGGTCTATACAATGAGCAGTTCTTC. This translates into CASSALTGLYNEQFF. V gene TRBV9 combines with J gene TRBJ2-1; tentatively, D is TRBD1 (6 bases). Trimming cost V 3 bases and J 4 bases, with 14 bases left between them. Per germline, CDR1 SGDLS and CDR2 YYNGEE. This CDR3 is 15 amino acids long.